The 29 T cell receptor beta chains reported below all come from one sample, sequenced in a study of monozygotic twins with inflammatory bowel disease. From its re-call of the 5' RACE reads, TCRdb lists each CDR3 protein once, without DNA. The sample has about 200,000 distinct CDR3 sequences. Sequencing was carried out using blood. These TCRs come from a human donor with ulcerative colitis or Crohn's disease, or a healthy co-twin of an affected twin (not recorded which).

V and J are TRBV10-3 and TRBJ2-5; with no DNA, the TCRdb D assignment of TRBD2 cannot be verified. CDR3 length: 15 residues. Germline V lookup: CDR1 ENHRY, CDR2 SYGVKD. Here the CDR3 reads CAIRSPLSGEETQYF.

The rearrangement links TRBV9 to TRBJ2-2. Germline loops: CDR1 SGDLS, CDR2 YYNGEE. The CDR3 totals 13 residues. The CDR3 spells CASSGHHTGELFF.

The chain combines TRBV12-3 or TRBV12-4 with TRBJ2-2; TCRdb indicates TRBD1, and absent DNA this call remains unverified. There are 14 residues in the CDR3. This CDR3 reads CASRRAGDTGELFF.

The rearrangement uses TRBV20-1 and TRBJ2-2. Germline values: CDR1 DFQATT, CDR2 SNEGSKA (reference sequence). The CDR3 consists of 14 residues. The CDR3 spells CSAPGSGNTGELFF.

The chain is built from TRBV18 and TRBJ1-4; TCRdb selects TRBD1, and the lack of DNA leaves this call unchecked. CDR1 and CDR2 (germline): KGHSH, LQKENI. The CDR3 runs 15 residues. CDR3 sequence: CASSPPGQGDEKLFF.

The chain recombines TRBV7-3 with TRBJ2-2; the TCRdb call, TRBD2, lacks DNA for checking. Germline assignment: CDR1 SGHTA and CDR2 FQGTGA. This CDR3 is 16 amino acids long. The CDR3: CASSNYGGAGTGELFF.

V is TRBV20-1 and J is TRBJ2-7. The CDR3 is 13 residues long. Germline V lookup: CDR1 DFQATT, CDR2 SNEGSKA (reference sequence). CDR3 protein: CSARDLGSYEQYF.

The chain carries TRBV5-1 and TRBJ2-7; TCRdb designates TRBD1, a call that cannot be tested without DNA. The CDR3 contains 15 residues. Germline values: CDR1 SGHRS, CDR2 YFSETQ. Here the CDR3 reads CASGTGTAFSYEQYF.

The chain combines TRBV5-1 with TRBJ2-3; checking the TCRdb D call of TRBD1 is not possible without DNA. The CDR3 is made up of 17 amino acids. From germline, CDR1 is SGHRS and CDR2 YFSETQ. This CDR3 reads CASSPTTRGGGADTQYF.

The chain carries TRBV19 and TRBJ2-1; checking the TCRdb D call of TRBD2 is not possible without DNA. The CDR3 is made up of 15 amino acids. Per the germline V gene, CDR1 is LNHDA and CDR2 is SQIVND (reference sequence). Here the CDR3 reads CASSSPGLAGYEQFF.

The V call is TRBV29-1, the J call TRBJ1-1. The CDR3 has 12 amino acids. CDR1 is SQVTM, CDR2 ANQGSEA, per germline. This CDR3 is CSVEEPEDEAFF.

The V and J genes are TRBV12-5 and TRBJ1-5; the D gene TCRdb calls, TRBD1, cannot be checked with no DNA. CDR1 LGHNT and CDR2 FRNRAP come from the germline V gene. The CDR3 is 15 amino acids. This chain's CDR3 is CANPDRVYGNQPQHF.

The CDR3 is CASSFTSTGPYEQYF. The chain carries TRBV7-2 and TRBJ2-7; the D call of TRBD2 rests on TCRdb alone, since no DNA is present to check it. The germline V gene encodes CDR1 SGHTA and CDR2 FQGNSA. CDR3 length: 15 residues.

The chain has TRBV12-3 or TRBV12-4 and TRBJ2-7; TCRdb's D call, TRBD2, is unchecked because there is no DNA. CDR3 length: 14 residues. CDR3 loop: CASRWEGVSYEQYF.

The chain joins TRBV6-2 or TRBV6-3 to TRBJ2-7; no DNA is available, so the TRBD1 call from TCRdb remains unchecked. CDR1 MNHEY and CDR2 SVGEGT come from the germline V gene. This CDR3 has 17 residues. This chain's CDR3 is CASSYPSLRDGAYEQYF.

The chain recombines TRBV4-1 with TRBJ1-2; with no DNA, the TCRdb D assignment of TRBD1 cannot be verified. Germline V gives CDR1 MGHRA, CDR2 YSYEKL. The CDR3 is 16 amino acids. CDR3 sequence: CASSQDPAGAPRGYTF.

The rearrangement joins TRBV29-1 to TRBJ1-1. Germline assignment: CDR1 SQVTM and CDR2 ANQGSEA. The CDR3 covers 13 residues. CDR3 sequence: CSVEVSGGTEAFF.

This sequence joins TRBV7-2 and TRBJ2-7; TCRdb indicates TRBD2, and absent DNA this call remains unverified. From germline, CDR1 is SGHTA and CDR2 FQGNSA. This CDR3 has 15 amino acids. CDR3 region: CASNPSSGDLYEQYF.

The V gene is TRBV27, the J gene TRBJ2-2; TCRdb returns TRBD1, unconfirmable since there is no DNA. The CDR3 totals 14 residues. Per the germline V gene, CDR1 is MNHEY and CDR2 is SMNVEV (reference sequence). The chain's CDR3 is CARPGRGEAGELFF.

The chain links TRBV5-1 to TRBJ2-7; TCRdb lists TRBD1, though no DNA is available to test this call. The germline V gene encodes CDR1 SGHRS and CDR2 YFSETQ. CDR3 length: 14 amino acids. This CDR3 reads CASSPSDSVYEQYF.

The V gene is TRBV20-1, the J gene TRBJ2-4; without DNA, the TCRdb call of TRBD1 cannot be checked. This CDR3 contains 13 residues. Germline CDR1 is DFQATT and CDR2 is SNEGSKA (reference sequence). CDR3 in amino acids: CSAGDIAKNIQYF.

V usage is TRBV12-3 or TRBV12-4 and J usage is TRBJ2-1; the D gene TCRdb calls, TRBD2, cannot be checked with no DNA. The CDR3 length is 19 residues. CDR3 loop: CASSFLTYLASGTYNEQFF.

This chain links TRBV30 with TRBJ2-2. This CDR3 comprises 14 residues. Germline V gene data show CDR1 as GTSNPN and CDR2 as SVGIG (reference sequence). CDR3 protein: CAWSRGPNTGELFF.

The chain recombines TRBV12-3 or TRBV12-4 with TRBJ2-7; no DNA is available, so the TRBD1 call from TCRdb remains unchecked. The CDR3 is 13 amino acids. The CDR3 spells CASSRGARNEQYF.

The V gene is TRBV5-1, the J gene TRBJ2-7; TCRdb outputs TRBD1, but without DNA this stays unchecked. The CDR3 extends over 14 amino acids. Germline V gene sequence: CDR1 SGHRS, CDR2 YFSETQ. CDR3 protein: CASSDPVLRYEQYF.

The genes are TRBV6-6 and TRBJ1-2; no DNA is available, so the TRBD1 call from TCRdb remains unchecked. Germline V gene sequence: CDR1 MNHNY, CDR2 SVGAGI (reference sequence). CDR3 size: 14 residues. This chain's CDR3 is CASTHGAPLGGYTF.

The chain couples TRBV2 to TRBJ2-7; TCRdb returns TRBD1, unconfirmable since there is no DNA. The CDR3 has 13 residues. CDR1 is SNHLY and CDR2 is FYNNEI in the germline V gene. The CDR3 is CARGGRDRYEQYF.

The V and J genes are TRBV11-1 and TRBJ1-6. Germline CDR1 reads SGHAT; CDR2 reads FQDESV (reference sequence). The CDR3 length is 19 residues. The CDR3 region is CASSPQVIFAILDNSPLHF.

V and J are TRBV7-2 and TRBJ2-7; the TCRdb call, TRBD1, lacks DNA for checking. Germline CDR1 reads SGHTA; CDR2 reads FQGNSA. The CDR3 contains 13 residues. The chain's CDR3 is CASSQGRSTEQYF.